The clone carrying this TCR beta chain was counted ten times or more. Antigen specificity is unknown. Quantitative 5'-RACE with molecular barcodes was used to make the TCR beta libraries. MiXCR, run by TCRdb on the 5' RACE reads, gives a single entry per CDR3 protein. The sample yields about 500,000 distinct CDR3 sequences, roughly 5% seen once. This entry is derived from a study of CD8 T cells in ankylosing spondylitis. Deletions cut 3 bases from V and 2 bases from J, with 11 bases between. The CDR3 sequence is 15 residues long. Germline values: CDR1 SNHLY, CDR2 FYNNEI. Study observations and caveats: Several of the motif variants were reported before in synovial fluid and blood from reactive arthritis. With a CD8+ phenotype, disease-linked clones were relatively rare in peripheral blood. Matched ankylosing spondylitis synovial fluid reportedly contained a significantly enriched population of disease-linked clones. A TCR beta motif of about 8 highly homologous variants appeared characteristic of ankylosing spondylitis blood.

The rearrangement uses TRBV2 and TRBJ2-4; D unclear. The sequence was collected from a male donor with ankylosing spondylitis. Sample: blood, either unsorted or a sorted T cell fraction (not recorded which). The CDR3 DNA follows: TGTGCCAGCAGTGACTATGGTGACCCCAAAAACATTCAGTACTTC. As protein: CASSDYGDPKNIQYF.